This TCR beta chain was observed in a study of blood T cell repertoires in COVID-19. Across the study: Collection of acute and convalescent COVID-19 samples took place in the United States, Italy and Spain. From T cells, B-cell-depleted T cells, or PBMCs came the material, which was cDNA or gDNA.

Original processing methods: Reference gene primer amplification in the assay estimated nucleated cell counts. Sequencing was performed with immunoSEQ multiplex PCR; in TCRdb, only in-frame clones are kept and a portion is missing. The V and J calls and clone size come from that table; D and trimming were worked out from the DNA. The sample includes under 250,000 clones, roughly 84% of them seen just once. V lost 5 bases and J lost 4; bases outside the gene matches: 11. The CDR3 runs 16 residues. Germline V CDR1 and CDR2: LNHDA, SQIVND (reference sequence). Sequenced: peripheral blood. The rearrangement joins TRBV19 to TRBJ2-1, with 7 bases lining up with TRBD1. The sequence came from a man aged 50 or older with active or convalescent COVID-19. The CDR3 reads CASSPRVGQIYNEQFF. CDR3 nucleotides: TGTGCCAGTAGTCCAAGAGTGGGACAGATATACAATGAGCAGTTCTTC. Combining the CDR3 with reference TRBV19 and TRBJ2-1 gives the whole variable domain DGGITQSPKYLFRKEGQNVTLSCEQNLNHDAMYWYRQDPGQGLRLIYYSQIVNDFQKGDIAEGYSVSREKKESFPLTVTSAQKNPTAFYLCASSPRVGQIYNEQFFGPGTRLTVL.